This T cell receptor (beta chain) was captured in a study of blood T cell repertoires in COVID-19. In the study overall: Acute and convalescent COVID-19 specimens originated in the United States, Italy and Spain.

The CDR3 is made up of 15 amino acids. Germline V CDR1 and CDR2: SGHTA, FQGTGA. J gave up 7 bases and V 5 bases, and 6 bases lay outside the gene matches. This clone was detected a few times. As handled by the study authors: Estimation of nucleated cell counts was performed using reference gene primer amplification. Measured with immunoSEQ multiplex PCR; TCRdb has only the in-frame clones, and not every one. V, J and clone size are those of that table, while D and trimming were read from the DNA. The sample consists of roughly 220,000 clones, around 86% of them appearing once. This receptor was taken from a man between 60 and 75 years old with acute or convalescent COVID-19. The chain employs TRBV7-3 and TRBJ1-6; 9 bases line up with TRBD1. The sequencing sample was made of peripheral blood. In nucleotides, the CDR3 is TGTGCCAGCAGCGCACAGGGGGCGGGAAATTCACCCCTCCACTTT. Protein: CASSAQGAGNSPLHF.